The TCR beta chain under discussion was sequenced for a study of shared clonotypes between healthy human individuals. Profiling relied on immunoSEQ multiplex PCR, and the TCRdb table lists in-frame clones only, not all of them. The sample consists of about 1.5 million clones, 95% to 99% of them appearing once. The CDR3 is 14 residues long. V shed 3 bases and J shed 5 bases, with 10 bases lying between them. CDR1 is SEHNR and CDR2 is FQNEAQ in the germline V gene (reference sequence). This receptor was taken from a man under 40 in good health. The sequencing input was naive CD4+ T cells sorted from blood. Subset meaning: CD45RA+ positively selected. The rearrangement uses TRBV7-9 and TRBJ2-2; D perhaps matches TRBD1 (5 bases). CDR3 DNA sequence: TGTGCCAGCAGCTTCAGGGTGGGGACCGGGGAGCTGTTTTTT. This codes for CASSFRVGTGELFF.